The source of this T cell receptor (beta chain) is a study of beta chain features in type 1 diabetes (dated by TCRdb to 2016 to 2018). Background for the entire study: Mean age, gender distribution, total cell number and subset yield did not differ between patients and healthy donors. A total of over 95,000,000 sorted cells were examined across all samples, and RNA yield correlated strongly with the number of cells per subset. Whereas all 30 or so donors provided naive and central memory subsets, regulatory and stem cell-like memory subsets were isolated from just 8 patients and about 8 healthy donors. In the study, TCRB repertoires of sorted circulating CD4+ T cell subsets from recently diagnosed type 1 diabetes patients were compared with those of matched healthy donors.

The entire isolated RNA was reverse transcribed using the High Capacity cDNA Reverse Transcription Kit, and thus expressed TCRB transcripts were sequenced. Deep immunoSEQ sequencing was performed on naive, central memory and regulatory T cell samples, with an average of approximately 3.9 million total reads per sample. Sorted cells were lysed in RLT buffer and RNA was extracted with DNase-treated RNeasy Micro or Mini kits, depending on cell number. To prevent cross-contamination, every cell subset was processed on its own, while patient and healthy donor samples were processed together. Using the immunoSEQ multiplex PCR, TCRB sequences were amplified from cDNA into 87-bp fragments spanning the CDR3 region. Amplicons were sequenced on the Illumina HiSeq platform. The published analysis was carried out like this. Synthetic template baselines were used to correct PCR bias computationally, reads within Hamming distance 2 were collapsed together, and singletons that could not be merged were discarded. Reads were aligned to IMGT to assign V, D and J genes, CDR3 length, and insertions or deletions at six rearrangement sites. Clonotype counts were normalized to sorted cell number within each subset before computing true diversity and Gini coefficients with the tcR R package. The overlap coefficient, calculated on TCRB nucleotide sequences, was used to quantify repertoire sharing. Out-of-frame TCRB sequences from naive cells were analyzed to stand in for the pre-selection repertoire. The table comes from immuneACCESS by way of TCRdb, which keeps in-frame sequences with V and J called. Part of the clones is missing from these tables; in studies checked, under half for an unresolved V gene and the rest for unknown reasons. V and J calls and clone size come straight from that table; D and trimming were deduced from the DNA. The sample includes 400,000 or so clones, with 10% to 15% observed a single time. Together, the top ten hold approximately 0.01% of the sample.

This clone has more than one count but fewer than ten. Its antigen remains unidentified. No quality values exist for individual bases; no much larger clone is one base distant. The CDR3 holds 16 amino acids from the cysteine to the phenylalanine. CDR3 DNA is the only sequence kept; it has 48 bases, read in frame from the first base. The germline V gene encodes CDR1 LGHNA and CDR2 YSLEER. The germline V end is reduced by 2 bases and the J end by 6 bases; junction bases left unmatched: 7. Beyond this particular receptor, the publication reports: The naive, central memory and regulatory TCRB repertoires appeared to resemble one another more closely among patients than among healthy donors. PCR might favor shorter templates, but patient and control samples were amplified and corrected together, so any skew would affect both groups equally. Fewer insertions and more nucleotide deletions at VDJ recombination sites were observed in patients with type 1 diabetes, implying thymic rearrangement abnormalities. In all four CD4+ subsets, TCRB CDR3 length was moderately but significantly shorter in type 1 diabetes patients. Because cDNA rather than genomic DNA was sequenced, highly expressing activated cells could have been over-represented, although no difference in activation and CD3 levels was found between groups. HLA sub-analyses involved small numbers of individuals, so any influence of HLA type on TCRB rearrangement remained unresolved.

Each donor gave one peripheral blood draw, roughly 120 mL on average, collected into heparinised tubes. Naive, central memory, regulatory and stem cell-like memory CD4+ T cells were sorted on a BD FACSAria II using a panel including CD45RO, CCR7, CD25, CD127, CD95 and CD27. Every sorted population had a purity above 95%. PBMCs were isolated immediately by Lymphoprep density gradient centrifugation and stained directly without culture. So that batch effects would be minimized, each experiment stained and sorted samples in pairs, pairing one healthy donor with one patient. Source material: naive CD4+ T cells from blood. Interpreted using the paper, the cell subset or site label stands for: true naive CD4+ T cells. The rearrangement joined TRBV4-3 to TRBJ2-1, with 10 junctional bases fitting TRBD2. The source is a woman under 30 with type 1 diabetes. CDR3 region: CASSQPASGSRNEQFF. The sequenced DNA: TGCGCCAGCAGCCAACCCGCTAGCGGGAGTCGCAATGAGCAGTTCTTC.